The 21 T cell receptor beta chains below come from one sample, sequenced in a study of a mutant IDH1 vaccine in newly diagnosed glioma (dated by TCRdb to the early 2020s). The library was produced with the immunoSEQ multiplex PCR assay. Entries here come from immuneACCESS through TCRdb and include only in-frame sequences with V and J called. Some clones fail to appear in such tables; in the studies checked, an unresolved V gene covers under half of the shortfall, and the cause of the remainder is unknown. This sample holds around 30,000 clones; about 80% were observed only once. Approximately 9% of the sample rests with the top ten. The sample's time point label, in plain terms: baseline, week 1 (first vaccination visit). This specimen's treatment or condition label, interpreted: pre-vaccination baseline after standard-of-care therapy. This sample comprised peripheral blood mononuclear cells (PBMCs), obtained from a glioma patient treated with radiotherapy, temozolomide or both. The source of these receptors is a man over 45 with glioma. Some clones in this sample may be carry-over from other donors' samples.

V gene TRBV11-2 combines with J gene TRBJ1-2; D not resolved. The germline CDR1 and CDR2 sequences are SGHAT and FQNNGV. V was shortened by 4 bases and J by 1 base, with 13 bases between the two germline ends. CDR3 size: 15 residues. CDR3 residues: CASSSPGGDNYGYTF. The CDR3 DNA is TGTGCCAGCAGCTCCCCGGGAGGCGATAACTATGGCTACACCTTC.

V usage is TRBV29-1 and J usage is TRBJ1-1, with D unclear. Per germline, CDR1 SQVTM and CDR2 ANQGSEA. This CDR3 region has 12 residues. V lost 6 bases, J lost 8 bases, and 16 bases lay in between. CDR3 sequence (DNA): TGCAGCGTCACCAGTGCCCGGAGAGAAGCTTTCTTT. It translates to CSVTSARREAFF.

This chain joins TRBV27 and TRBJ2-6, with 9 bases aligning to TRBD1. The germline V gene encodes CDR1 MNHEY and CDR2 SMNVEV (reference sequence). J was trimmed by 0 bases and V by 10 bases; bases with no gene match: 10. The CDR3 extends over 17 amino acids. CDR3 residues: CATHPGTGISGANVLTF. The CDR3 DNA follows: TGTGCCACCCACCCAGGGACAGGGATCTCTGGGGCCAACGTCCTGACTTTC.

The V and J genes are TRBV15 and TRBJ2-3; D could derive from TRBD1 or TRBD2 (5 bases each). The V end was cut by 0 bases, the J end by 9 bases, with 10 bases between. Germline CDR1 LNHNV, CDR2 YYDKDF (reference sequence). The CDR3 runs 13 residues. Written as DNA, the CDR3 is TGTGCCACCAGCAGAGATTTCAGGGACACGCAGTATTTT. Protein sequence: CATSRDFRDTQYF.

This clone was seen a handful of times. Here the CDR3 reads CASSPEGRGQLNTEAFF. As DNA, the CDR3 is TGTGCCAGCTCACCAGAGGGTAGAGGACAACTGAACACTGAAGCTTTCTTT. The chain uses TRBV18 and TRBJ1-1; TRBD1 is a possible D gene (5 bases). Germline V gene data show CDR1 as KGHSH and CDR2 as LQKENI. V lost 2 bases and J lost 0, with 16 bases in between. The length of the CDR3 is 17 residues. Full variable domain (outside the CDR3, taken from reference TRBV18 and TRBJ1-1): NAGVMQNPRHLVRRRGQEARLRCSPMKGHSHVYWYRQLPEEGLKFMVYLQKENIIDESGMPKERFSAEFPKEGPSILRIQQVVRGDSAAYFCASSPEGRGQLNTEAFFGQGTRLTVV.

The chain employs TRBV27 and TRBJ1-2; TRBD1 matches at 7 bases. The CDR3 contains 14 residues. Per germline, CDR1 MNHEY and CDR2 SMNVEV (reference sequence). Unmatched junction bases numbered 4, after V lost 2 bases and J lost 4 bases. In nucleotides, the CDR3 is TGTGCCAGCAGTTTAGACAGGGAATTCTATGGCTACACCTTC. Protein sequence: CASSLDREFYGYTF.

The rearrangement uses TRBV7-9 and TRBJ2-5; TRBD1 might be the D (6 bases). This CDR3 spans 15 amino acids. Deletions cut 1 base from V and 9 bases from J, with 18 bases between. Germline V gene lookup returns CDR1 SEHNR and CDR2 FQNEAQ (reference sequence). Here the CDR3 DNA reads TGTGCCAGCAGCTTAGGGACCTACAGGGCCGAGGCCCAGTACTTC. Amino acid sequence: CASSLGTYRAEAQYF.

The CDR3: CSVEASYGYTF. Written as DNA, the CDR3 is TGCAGCGTTGAGGCATCCTATGGCTACACCTTC. The genes are TRBV29-1 and TRBJ1-2; D is undetermined. CDR1 and CDR2 (germline): SQVTM, ANQGSEA. V shed 3 bases and J shed 4 bases, with 6 bases lying between them. This CDR3 is 11 amino acids long.

The rearrangement links TRBV11-2 to TRBJ2-5, with 7 bases lining up with TRBD2. Germline trimming cut 7 bases from V and 5 bases from J; bases unmatched to any gene: 10. The CDR3 runs 14 residues. Germline CDR1 and CDR2: SGHAT and FQNNGV. DNA for the CDR3: TGTGCCAGCACCATGGGGGGGGGATGGGAGACCCAGTACTTC. It yields the protein CASTMGGGWETQYF.

This chain uses TRBV11-3 with TRBJ2-1; D possibly corresponds to TRBD1 (6 bases). The ends were cut back, 3 bases at V and 2 bases at J, with 8 bases in the middle. CDR1 and CDR2 from the germline V gene are SGHNT and YENEEA. CDR3 length equals 14 residues. This CDR3 is CASSLDSTYNEQFF. The CDR3 nucleotides read TGTGCCAGCAGCTTGGACAGTACCTACAATGAGCAGTTCTTC.

V usage is TRBV30 and J usage is TRBJ2-2, with 9 bases matching TRBD2. The V gene end was trimmed by 3 bases and the J gene end by 4 bases; junction bases not matched to a gene: 3. CDR1 and CDR2 from the germline V gene are GTSNPN and SVGIG (reference sequence). This CDR3 comprises 14 residues. CDR3 residues: CAWRRGGTTGELFF. CDR3 nucleotides: TGTGCCTGGAGGCGGGGGGGGACCACCGGGGAGCTGTTTTTT.

This clone was detected a few times. The chain links TRBV30 to TRBJ1-6; the D is unclear. CDR3 length: 16 residues. V lost 1 base to trimming and J lost 7 bases, with 17 bases between them. The germline CDR1 and CDR2 sequences are GTSNPN and SVGIG (reference sequence). CDR3 amino acids: CAWSGSASRMNSPLHF. CDR3 sequence (DNA): TGTGCCTGGAGTGGATCGGCGTCCAGGATGAATTCACCCCTCCACTTT.

J is TRBJ2-3 and V is TRBV14; a possible D gene is TRBD1 (5 bases). The V and J ends lost 1 base and 4 bases respectively, with 18 bases between them. The CDR3 has 17 amino acids. CDR1 is SGHDN, CDR2 FVKESK, per germline. The chain's CDR3 is CASSQVVVFPGPDTQYF. CDR3 sequence (DNA): TGTGCCAGCAGCCAAGTGGTCGTCTTTCCAGGGCCAGATACGCAGTATTTT.

There are a few counts of this clone. The chain joins TRBV29-1 to TRBJ1-2, with D possibly matching TRBD1 (5 bases). The germline V gene encodes CDR1 SQVTM and CDR2 ANQGSEA. Trimming pared 5 bases from V and 2 bases from J, leaving 9 bases between. The CDR3 runs 12 residues. CDR3 in amino acids: CSVKDTNYGYTF. In DNA form, the CDR3 reads TGCAGCGTTAAGGACACAAACTATGGCTACACCTTC. Variable domain in full (rest from reference TRBV29-1 and TRBJ1-2): SAVISQKPSRDICQRGTSLTIQCQVDSQVTMMFWYRQQPGQSLTLIATANQGSEATYESGFVIDKFPISRPNLTFSTLTVSNMSPEDSSIYLCSVKDTNYGYTFGSGTRLTVV.

This sequence joins TRBV19 and TRBJ2-5; D not resolved. This CDR3 region has 16 residues. V was trimmed by 1 base and J by 5 bases, leaving 17 bases between them. Germline V gene data show CDR1 as LNHDA and CDR2 as SQIVND (reference sequence). CDR3 sequence: CASSIGAGKARETQYF. For the CDR3, the DNA is TGTGCCAGTAGTATAGGGGCTGGCAAGGCGCGGGAGACCCAGTACTTC.

J is TRBJ2-1 and V is TRBV6-5; TRBD2 matches 10 bases. This CDR3 has 15 residues. CDR1 MNHEY and CDR2 SVGAGI come from the germline V gene. Germline trimming cut 6 bases from V and 5 bases from J; bases unmatched to any gene: 7. The CDR3 spells CASRETAGGDNEQFF. CDR3 in DNA: TGTGCCAGCAGGGAAACAGCGGGAGGGGACAATGAGCAGTTCTTC.

The chain has TRBV19 and TRBJ2-7; perhaps TRBD1 as D (6 bases). The CDR3 covers 14 residues. V lost 3 bases to trimming and J lost 2 bases, with 11 bases between them. Germline CDR1 reads LNHDA; CDR2 reads SQIVND (reference sequence). The CDR3 DNA is TGTGCCAGTAGTATCCGGGACAACCCCTACGAGCAGTACTTC. Amino acid sequence: CASSIRDNPYEQYF.

This clone is a singleton in its sample. The rearrangement links TRBV25-1 to TRBJ1-2; 9 positions agree with TRBD1. The CDR3 length is 15 residues. CDR1 is MGHDK and CDR2 is SYGVNS in the germline V gene. The junction had 6 bases not matched to a gene; V was cut back by 3 bases and J by 4 bases. CDR3 DNA: TGTGCCAGCAGTGACCCGGACAGGGGTTTCTATGGCTACACCTTC. Protein: CASSDPDRGFYGYTF.

The chain recombines TRBV5-5 with TRBJ1-1; D gene uncertain. V was trimmed by 4 bases and J by 5 bases, leaving 12 bases between them. The germline CDR1 and CDR2 sequences are SGHKS and YYEKEE (reference sequence). The CDR3 extends over 13 amino acids. CDR3 in amino acids: CASSVGGRTEAFF. CDR3 bases: TGTGCCAGCAGCGTTGGAGGGAGGACTGAAGCTTTCTTT.

V gene TRBV18 combines with J gene TRBJ1-1; D might be TRBD1 (5 bases). Germline V gene sequence: CDR1 KGHSH, CDR2 LQKENI. This CDR3 is 13 amino acids long. Deletions cut 4 bases from V and 2 bases from J, with 8 bases between. The CDR3 reads CASSLDINTEAFF. The CDR3 coding sequence is TGTGCCAGCTCACTGGACATAAACACTGAAGCTTTCTTT.

The rearrangement joins TRBV6-1 to TRBJ2-1, with unresolved D. The germline CDR1 and CDR2 sequences are MNHNS and SASEGT. V dropped 2 bases and J dropped 7 bases, with 9 bases sitting between them. This CDR3 is built from 13 residues. This CDR3 reads CASSELVSNEQFF. The CDR3 bases are TGTGCCAGCAGTGAATTGGTATCAAATGAGCAGTTCTTC.